This TCR beta chain was profiled in a study of blood T cell repertoires in COVID-19. About the study: PBMCs, B-cell-depleted T cells, or T cells provided the cDNA or gDNA that made up the material.

In germline, CDR1 is MNHNY, CDR2 SVGAGI (reference sequence). The CDR3 is 14 residues long. Between the trimmed V and J ends, which lost 7 bases and 5 bases, there was a span of 17 bases. The data were produced by immunoSEQ multiplex PCR, yet TCRdb's version contains in-frame clones alone and is incomplete. The table has 200,000 to 300,000 clones, 80% to 95% seen once; the top ten hold approximately 0.8%. This receptor was taken from a man aged 25-45 years with COVID-19, enrolled during active disease. The chain combines TRBV6-6 with TRBJ1-1; D perhaps matches TRBD1 (6 bases). Sequencing used peripheral blood. The CDR3: CASTIQGLETEAFF. The DNA of the CDR3 is TGTGCCAGCACCATACAGGGATTGGAGACTGAAGCTTTCTTT.